This T cell receptor (beta chain) was documented in a study of blood T cell repertoires in COVID-19. Study-wide background: Samples representing acute and convalescent COVID-19 were sourced from the United States, Italy and Spain. Sample material is recorded as cDNA or gDNA derived from T cells, B-cell-depleted T cells, or PBMCs.

Assay used: immunoSEQ multiplex PCR; TCRdb lists only in-frame clones, some missing. Seen here are almost 250,000 clones, around 89% observed once, and the top ten hold roughly 4%. This clone was counted only a few times. V lost 4 bases, J lost 4 bases, and 5 bases lay in between. The CDR3 is 11 amino acids. Germline V gene data show CDR1 as MDHEN and CDR2 as SYDVKM. Donors of Cohort 3 who recovered were those that had two negative PCRs, clearance, or symptom resolution. The rearrangement joins TRBV28 to TRBJ2-7; no clear D gene. The TCR originated in a woman aged 30 to 39 who had recovered from COVID-19. The sample consisted of PBMCs or T cells enriched from blood (not recorded which). CDR3 sequence: CASSCYYEQYF. CDR3 DNA sequence: TGTGCCAGCAGTTGCTATTACGAGCAGTACTTC.